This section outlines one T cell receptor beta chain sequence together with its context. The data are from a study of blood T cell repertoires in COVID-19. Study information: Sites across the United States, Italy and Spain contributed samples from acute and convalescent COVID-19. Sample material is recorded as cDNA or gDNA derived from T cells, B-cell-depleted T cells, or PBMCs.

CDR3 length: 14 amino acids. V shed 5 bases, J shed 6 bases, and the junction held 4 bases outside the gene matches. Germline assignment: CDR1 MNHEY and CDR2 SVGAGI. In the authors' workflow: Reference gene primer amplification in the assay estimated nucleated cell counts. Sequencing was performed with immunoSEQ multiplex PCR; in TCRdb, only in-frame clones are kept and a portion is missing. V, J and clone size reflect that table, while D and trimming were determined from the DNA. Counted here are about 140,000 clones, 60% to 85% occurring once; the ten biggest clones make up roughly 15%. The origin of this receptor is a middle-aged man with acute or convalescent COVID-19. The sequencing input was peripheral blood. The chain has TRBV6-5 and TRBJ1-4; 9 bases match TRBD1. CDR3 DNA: TGTGCCAGCAGTCCGGGACAGGGCGATGAAAAACTGTTTTTT. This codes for CASSPGQGDEKLFF.